This T cell receptor (beta chain) derives from a study of cytomegalovirus exposure and HLA in healthy donors. Whole-study results and caveats: Earlier analysis found most TCR beta V segments productive about 90% or about 30% of the time. The study put under 200 TCR beta chains on its list as cytomegalovirus-associated.

Trimming at V came to 3 bases and at J to 3 bases, leaving 3 bases not matched to a gene. CDR3 size: 15 residues. Germline V gene lookup returns CDR1 SEHNR and CDR2 FQNEAQ (reference sequence). This clone came up a few times. Its antigen remains unknown. Use of 60 Vbeta and 13 Jbeta primers characterized the PCR. Repertoires were generated with immunoSEQ multiplex PCR, while TCRdb's copy carries only in-frame clones and drops some. The table lists around 140,000 clones, 70% to 90% of them singletons. The sequence was collected from a man between 50 and 59 years old in good health and CMV-seronegative. The V call is TRBV7-9, the J call TRBJ1-4; 8 bases match TRBD1. The sequencing input was PBMCs. The CDR3 DNA reads TGTGCCAGCAGCTTGACAGGGGCGTCTAATGAAAAACTGTTTTTT. Translation gives CASSLTGASNEKLFF. The whole variable domain, remainder taken from reference TRBV7-9 and TRBJ1-4, is DTGVSQNPRHKITKRGQNVTFRCDPISEHNRLYWYRQTLGQGPEFLTYFQNEAQLEKSRLLSDRFSAERPKGSFSTLEIQRTEQGDSAMYLCASSLTGASNEKLFFGSGTQLSVL.